What follows is one T cell receptor (beta chain) and its context. Its matching antigen is unknown. TCRdb's table, derived via immunoSEQ multiplex PCR, lists solely in-frame clones and lacks some. The profile shows about 46,000 clones, about 90% of them singletons. The data belong to a study of regulatory and conventional T cells in RAG deficiency. Findings and caveats of the study: Omenn patients showed >80% Treg-Tconv overlap and shorter CDR3 lengths.

Genomic DNA came from blood conventional CD4+ T cells gated CD25-low CD127-high. V shed 4 bases and J shed 1 base, with 11 bases lying between them. The CDR3 loop spans 14 amino acids. The V gene's germline CDR1 is SGHKS and CDR2 YYEKEE (reference sequence). The sample was also linked to a second study, of regulatory T cells. From that second work: Amplification used 52 TRBV primers and 13 TRBJ primers. In patients, unique TRB V-J pairs were restricted and V/J usage skewed, especially in Tregs.

The chain recombines TRBV5-5 with TRBJ1-1; D not resolved. The specimen was CD4+ effector T cells sorted from blood. This TCR came from a human donor in good health. CDR3 nucleotide sequence: TGTGCCAGCAGCCAACGGCAGGAGAACACTGAAGCTTTCTTT. This sequence encodes CASSQRQENTEAFF.